This T cell receptor beta chain originates from a study of T-cell memory formation after mild COVID-19. Notes on the study in general: Clones shrinking between day 15 and 85 showed a balanced CD4/CD8 split, and those that grew later tilted toward CD4+. Mainly in CM and EM were contracting CD4+ clones; CD8+ were in EMRA. There were some responding clones in pre-infection memory, which suggested that cross-reactive memory had joined.

TCRalpha and TCRbeta libraries used 5'RACE with constant-segment primers and UMIs. TCRdb called the 5' RACE reads again in MiXCR, with one record for every CDR3 protein. Of 15,000 or so distinct CDR3 sequences listed, about a fifth are singletons. This clonotype was counted ten times or more. No antigen is known for it. Specimen: PBMCs or a T cell subset sorted from them (not recorded which). The sequence derives from a man aged 18 to 35 who had mild COVID-19 (a few samples of this study predate the infection). Cell type and time point are not known.

CDR3 sequence: CASSRLALGPGELFF. CDR3 DNA: TGTGCCAGCAGCCGACTAGCGTTAGGTCCCGGGGAGCTGTTTTTT. The gene calls are TRBV7-9 and TRBJ2-2; 8 nucleotides line up with TRBD2. The junction had 8 bases not matched to a gene; V was cut back by 5 bases and J by 6 bases. The V gene's germline CDR1 is SEHNR and CDR2 FQNEAQ (reference sequence). The CDR3 extends over 15 amino acids.